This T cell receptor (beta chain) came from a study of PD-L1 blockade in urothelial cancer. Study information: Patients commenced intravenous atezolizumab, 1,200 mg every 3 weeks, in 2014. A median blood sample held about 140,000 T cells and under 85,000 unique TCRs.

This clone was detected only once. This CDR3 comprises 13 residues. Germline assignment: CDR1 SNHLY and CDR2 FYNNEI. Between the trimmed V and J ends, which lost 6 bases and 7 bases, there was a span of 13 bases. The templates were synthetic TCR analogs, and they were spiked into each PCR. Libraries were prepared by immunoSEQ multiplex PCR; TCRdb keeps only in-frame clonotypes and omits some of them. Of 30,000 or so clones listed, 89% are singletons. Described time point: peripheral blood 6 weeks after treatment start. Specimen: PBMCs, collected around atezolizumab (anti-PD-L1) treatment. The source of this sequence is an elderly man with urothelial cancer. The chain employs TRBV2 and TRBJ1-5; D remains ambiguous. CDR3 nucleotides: TGTGCCAGCAGGAGGGCGGAGCCCCAGCCCCAGCATTTT. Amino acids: CASRRAEPQPQHF.